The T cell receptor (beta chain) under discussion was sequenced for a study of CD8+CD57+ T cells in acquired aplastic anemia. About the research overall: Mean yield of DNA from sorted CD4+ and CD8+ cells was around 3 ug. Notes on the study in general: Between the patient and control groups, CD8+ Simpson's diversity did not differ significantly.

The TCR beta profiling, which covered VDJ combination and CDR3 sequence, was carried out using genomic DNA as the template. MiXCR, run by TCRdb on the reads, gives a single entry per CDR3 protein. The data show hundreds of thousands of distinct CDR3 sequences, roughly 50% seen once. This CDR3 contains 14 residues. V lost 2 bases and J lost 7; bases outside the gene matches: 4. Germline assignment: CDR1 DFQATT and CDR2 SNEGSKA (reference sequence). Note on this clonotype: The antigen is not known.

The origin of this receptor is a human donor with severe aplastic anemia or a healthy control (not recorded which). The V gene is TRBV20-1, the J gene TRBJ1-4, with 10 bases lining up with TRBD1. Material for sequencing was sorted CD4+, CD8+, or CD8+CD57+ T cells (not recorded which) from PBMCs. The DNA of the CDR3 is TGCAGTGCTAGATCCGGGACAGGGGCTGAAAAACTGTTTTTT. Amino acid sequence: CSARSGTGAEKLFF.